A single sample is the source of the 25 T cell receptor beta chains below, sequenced in a study of T cells after yellow fever vaccination. TCRdb itself ran the 5' RACE reads through MiXCR, one entry per CDR3 protein. The sample lists 610,000 or so distinct CDR3 sequences; 12% were seen once. The sample in question was PBMCs, obtained on the day of the yellow fever booster vaccination. Receptor source: a young man who received the YFV17D yellow fever vaccine.

V usage is TRBV20-1 and J usage is TRBJ2-4; maybe TRBD1 (6 bases). Trimming removed 5 bases from V and 0 bases from J, with 14 bases in between. Germline V CDR1 and CDR2: DFQATT, SNEGSKA (reference sequence). CDR3 length equals 15 residues. The CDR3 region is CSAATGFLAKNIQYF. The CDR3 DNA is TGCAGTGCTGCGACAGGTTTCCTAGCCAAAAACATTCAGTACTTC.

The genes are TRBV28 and TRBJ2-3; 12 nucleotides match TRBD2. The J segment lost 6 bases and the V segment lost 8 bases, leaving 6 bases of the junction unmatched. The CDR3 runs to 14 residues. In germline, CDR1 is MDHEN, CDR2 SYDVKM. CDR3: CASGSSGRADTQYF. The CDR3 bases are TGTGCCAGCGGATCTAGCGGGAGGGCGGATACGCAGTATTTT.

V gene TRBV4-3 combines with J gene TRBJ1-4, with D unresolved. V lost 0 bases and J 7 bases, leaving 12 bases between the germline ends. Germline loops: CDR1 LGHNA, CDR2 YSLEER. The CDR3 sequence is 15 residues long. The chain's CDR3 is CASSQEVGRGEKLFF. CDR3 DNA sequence: TGCGCCAGCAGCCAAGAGGTCGGGAGAGGTGAAAAACTGTTTTTT.

The gene calls are TRBV5-6 and TRBJ2-7; possible D gene TRBD2, 6 bases. This CDR3 is 15 amino acids long. Germline V gene data show CDR1 as SGHDT and CDR2 as YYEEEE. V was cut by 4 bases and J by 2 bases, with 16 bases left in between. CDR3 DNA sequence: TGTGCCAGCAGCCCGGCGGGGCGGGATACCTACGAGCAGTACTTC. Its protein is CASSPAGRDTYEQYF.

A few counts support this clonotype. V and J are TRBV10-3 and TRBJ1-1; TRBD1 might be the D (6 bases). V lost 10 bases and J 0 bases, leaving 15 bases between the germline ends. CDR3 length equals 14 residues. Germline loops: CDR1 ENHRY, CDR2 SYGVKD. The CDR3 loop is CATLPQGMNTEAFF. CDR3 sequence (DNA): TGTGCCACCTTACCACAGGGCATGAACACTGAAGCTTTCTTT.

V gene TRBV12-3 or TRBV12-4 combines with J gene TRBJ1-1; D might be TRBD1 (5 bases). The CDR3 spans 14 residues. V was clipped by 4 bases and J by 2 bases, with 11 bases between them. This CDR3 is CASSWGRSNTEAFF. As DNA, the CDR3 is TGTGCCAGCAGTTGGGGCAGGAGTAACACTGAAGCTTTCTTT.

This chain links TRBV7-9 with TRBJ1-1; D unresolved. CDR3 length: 12 residues. Trimming left V 1 base short and J 11 bases short, with 11 bases between. CDR1 is SEHNR and CDR2 is FQNEAQ in the germline V gene (reference sequence). Written as DNA, the CDR3 is TGTGCCAGCAGCTTAGTACTCTCGGGGGCTTTCTTT. Amino acids: CASSLVLSGAFF. Complete variable domain (other parts from reference TRBV7-9 and TRBJ1-1): DTGVSQNPRHKITKRGQNVTFRCDPISEHNRLYWYRQTLGQGPEFLTYFQNEAQLEKSRLLSDRFSAERPKGSFSTLEIQRTEQGDSAMYLCASSLVLSGAFFGQGTRLTVV.

This rearrangement joins TRBV9 to TRBJ2-3, with TRBD2 identical over 7 bases. J gave up 1 base and V 1 base, and 9 bases lay outside the gene matches. Looked up from germline, CDR1 is SGDLS and CDR2 is YYNGEE. The CDR3 has 17 residues. The CDR3 DNA follows: TGTGCCAGCAGCGTATCTGGCGGGAGAGGGGGCACAGATACGCAGTATTTT. This gives the protein CASSVSGGRGGTDTQYF.

This clonotype was seen more than once but under ten times. The rearrangement joins TRBV12-3 or TRBV12-4 to TRBJ2-2; D uncertain. V was trimmed by 6 bases and J by 1 base, leaving 12 bases between them. The CDR3 sequence is 15 residues long. The DNA of the CDR3 is TGTGCCAGCAGCCAATCCACGGGGAACACCGGGGAGCTGTTTTTT. Its protein is CASSQSTGNTGELFF.

Worth noting for this clonotype: Relative to the germline gene, one junction end is altered; a read error may explain this. The gene calls are TRBV20-1 and TRBJ2-5; D might be TRBD2 (5 bases). Germline V gene data show CDR1 as DFQATT and CDR2 as SNEGSKA (reference sequence). This CDR3 spans 13 amino acids. The CDR3 sequence: CSAPGVNQEIQYF. The CDR3 bases are TGCAGTGCCCCCGGGGTGAACCAAGAGATCCAGTACTTC.

This chain uses TRBV29-1 with TRBJ2-5; D call uncertain. Trimming cost V 6 bases and J 1 base, with 9 bases left between them. The CDR3 sequence is 12 residues long. The germline CDR1 and CDR2 sequences are SQVTM and ANQGSEA. The CDR3 DNA follows: TGCAGCGTGAAACATCTCCAAGAGACCCAGTACTTC. Protein sequence: CSVKHLQETQYF.

The chain links TRBV10-3 to TRBJ1-4, with D possibly matching TRBD1 (6 bases). CDR1 is ENHRY and CDR2 is SYGVKD in the germline V gene. Deletions cut 2 bases from V and 10 bases from J, with 11 bases between. This CDR3 region has 13 residues. The CDR3 DNA is TGTGCCATCAGTGAGGACCCACAGGGAAAACTGTTTTTT. Protein product: CAISEDPQGKLFF.

The chain is built from TRBV4-3 and TRBJ2-2, with a tentative D call TRBD1 (7 bases). The CDR3 is 15 residues long. V shed 1 base and J shed 7 bases, with 13 bases lying between them. CDR1 LGHNA and CDR2 YSLEER come from the germline V gene. The CDR3 here is CASSQGGGGGGELFF. The CDR3 coding sequence is TGCGCCAGCAGCCAAGGTGGAGGGGGCGGCGGGGAGCTGTTTTTT.

This sequence joins TRBV7-9 and TRBJ2-7, with 13 bases fitting TRBD2. The ends lost 10 bases at V and 2 bases at J; junction bases unmatched: 5. The CDR3 has 14 amino acids. Germline lookup yields CDR1 SEHNR and CDR2 FQNEAQ (reference sequence). In DNA form, the CDR3 reads TGTGCCACCAGACTAGCGGGAGGCCCCTACGAGCAGTACTTC. Translation: CATRLAGGPYEQYF. Looking up the rest from reference TRBV7-9 and TRBJ2-7 gives the full variable domain: DTGVSQNPRHKITKRGQNVTFRCDPISEHNRLYWYRQTLGQGPEFLTYFQNEAQLEKSRLLSDRFSAERPKGSFSTLEIQRTEQGDSAMYLCATRLAGGPYEQYFGPGTRLTVT.

This clonotype was found a few times. The genes are TRBV27 and TRBJ2-3; D gene unclear. V gave up 5 bases and J gave up 6 bases, with 18 bases separating them. There are 15 residues in the CDR3. Germline values: CDR1 MNHEY, CDR2 SMNVEV (reference sequence). CDR3 protein: CASSPFMRIGDTQYF. The CDR3 coding sequence is TGTGCCAGCAGTCCATTTATGAGGATAGGGGATACGCAGTATTTT.

As regards this clonotype: The junction and the germline gene differ at one end; a read error may be behind it. This chain uses TRBV4-3 with TRBJ1-3; the D is unclear. Germline loops: CDR1 LGHNA, CDR2 YSLEER. CDR3 length: 16 residues. CDR3 residues: CACSQDYALGGNTIYF. The CDR3 bases are TGCGCCTGCAGCCAAGATTATGCCTTGGGGGGAAACACCATATATTTT.

Many counts were recorded for this clonotype. The V call is TRBV29-1, the J call TRBJ2-1, with D perhaps matching TRBD1 (6 bases). Per germline, CDR1 SQVTM and CDR2 ANQGSEA. V lost 4 bases and J 5 bases, leaving 12 bases between the germline ends. The CDR3 runs 13 residues. The CDR3 DNA sequence: TGCAGCGTTGGGGCAGGGGTCCACAATGAGCAGTTCTTC. This codes for CSVGAGVHNEQFF.

The V and J genes are TRBV7-8 and TRBJ2-2, with TRBD1 matching over 11 bases. The junction had 7 bases not matched to a gene; V was cut back by 5 bases and J by 5 bases. Germline V lookup: CDR1 SGHVS, CDR2 FQNEAQ. CDR3 size: 16 residues. CDR3 coding DNA: TGTGCCAGCAGCCCACGGACAGGGGGCGATACCGGGGAGCTGTTTTTT. Its protein product is CASSPRTGGDTGELFF.

At least ten counts were recorded for this clonotype. CDR3 loop: CAISAYTGDSLQQYF. In nucleotides, the CDR3 is TGTGCCATCAGTGCCTATACAGGGGACAGTCTGCAGCAGTACTTC. The J gene is TRBJ2-7, the V gene TRBV10-3, with 7 bases fitting TRBD1. Trimming cost V 4 bases and J 8 bases; bases outside gene matches: 14. Germline-derived CDR1 and CDR2 are ENHRY and SYGVKD. The length of the CDR3 is 15 residues.

This clonotype was counted between two and nine times. This chain joins TRBV20-1 and TRBJ1-1; TRBD1 is a possible D gene (5 bases). The V end was cut by 2 bases, the J end by 11 bases, with 9 bases between. The germline V gene encodes CDR1 DFQATT and CDR2 SNEGSKA (reference sequence). CDR3 length equals 10 residues. For the CDR3, the DNA is TGCAGTGCTAGATTAAAGGGGGCTTTCTTT. Amino acids: CSARLKGAFF.

The chain employs TRBV5-1 and TRBJ2-7; D is unclear. The CDR3 has 16 residues. Trimming pared 1 base from V and 1 base from J, leaving 15 bases between. Germline CDR1 and CDR2: SGHRS and YFSETQ. CDR3 nucleotide sequence: TGCGCCAGCAGCTTGTCCGGACCCTCCTTTTCCTACGAGCAGTACTTC. Translation gives CASSLSGPSFSYEQYF.

Details on this clonotype: The junction differs from germline at one of its ends, possibly a read error. This rearrangement joins TRBV5-1 to TRBJ2-1; D may correspond to TRBD1 or TRBD2 (6 bases each). Germline CDR1 SGHRS, CDR2 YFSETQ. The CDR3 contains 15 residues. CDR3 bases: TGCGTCAGCAGCTTGGAGTGGGGGGCGACTGGTGAGCAGTTCTTC. It yields the protein CVSSLEWGATGEQFF.

This clonotype appeared a few times. This sequence joins TRBV18 and TRBJ2-1; TRBD2 agrees at 11 bases. Germline loops: CDR1 KGHSH, CDR2 LQKENI. The CDR3 has 20 residues. With V trimmed by 10 bases and J by 5 bases, 25 bases remained unmatched. For the CDR3, the DNA is TGTGCCACCACCCCTTTTGCGAGGGTCCTAGCGGGAGGAGCCCACAATGAGCAGTTCTTC. Amino acids: CATTPFARVLAGGAHNEQFF. Complete variable domain (other parts from reference TRBV18 and TRBJ2-1): NAGVMQNPRHLVRRRGQEARLRCSPMKGHSHVYWYRQLPEEGLKFMVYLQKENIIDESGMPKERFSAEFPKEGPSILRIQQVVRGDSAAYFCATTPFARVLAGGAHNEQFFGPGTRLTVL.

There are a few counts of this clonotype. The chain uses TRBV5-1 and TRBJ2-3, with TRBD2 matching 8 bases. Germline V CDR1 and CDR2: SGHRS, YFSETQ. This CDR3 region has 16 residues. V trimming: 5 bases; J trimming: 0 bases; junction bases outside the gene matches: 8. CDR3 bases: TGCGCCAGCAGGGGCACTAGCGGAGGAAGCACAGATACGCAGTATTTT. As protein: CASRGTSGGSTDTQYF.

This clonotype has just a few counts. The V gene is TRBV6-1, the J gene TRBJ1-5; D gene uncertain. Germline loops: CDR1 MNHNS, CDR2 SASEGT. V lost 6 bases and J 2 bases, leaving 14 bases between the germline ends. This CDR3 spans 15 amino acids. CDR3 loop: CASSGPGGGNQPQHF. CDR3 DNA: TGTGCCAGCAGCGGTCCTGGCGGGGGCAATCAGCCCCAGCATTTT.